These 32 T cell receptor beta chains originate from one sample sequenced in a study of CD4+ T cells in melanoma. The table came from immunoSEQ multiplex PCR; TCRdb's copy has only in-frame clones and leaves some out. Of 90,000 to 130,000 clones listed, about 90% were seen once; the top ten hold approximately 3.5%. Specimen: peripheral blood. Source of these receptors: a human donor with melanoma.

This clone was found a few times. CDR3 in amino acids: CASSSPKGRETQYF. The CDR3 DNA follows: TGTGCCAGCAGCTCCCCAAAGGGGCGGGAGACCCAGTACTTC. The V call is TRBV11-2, the J call TRBJ2-5, with a tentative D call TRBD1 (5 bases). V lost 4 bases, J lost 5 bases, and 14 bases lay in between. Germline V gene sequence: CDR1 SGHAT, CDR2 FQNNGV. This CDR3 comprises 14 residues. Based on the CDR3 plus reference TRBV11-2 and TRBJ2-5, the full variable domain is EAGVAQSPRYKIIEKRQSVAFWCNPISGHATLYWYQQILGQGPKLLIQFQNNGVVDDSQLPKDRFSAERLKGVDSTLKIQPAKLEDSAVYLCASSSPKGRETQYFGPGTRLLVL.

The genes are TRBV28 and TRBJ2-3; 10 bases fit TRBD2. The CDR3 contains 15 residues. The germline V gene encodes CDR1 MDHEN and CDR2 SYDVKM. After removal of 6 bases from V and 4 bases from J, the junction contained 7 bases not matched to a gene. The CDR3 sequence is CASRASGSGADTQYF. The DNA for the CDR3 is TGTGCCAGCAGGGCTAGCGGGAGTGGGGCAGATACGCAGTATTTT.

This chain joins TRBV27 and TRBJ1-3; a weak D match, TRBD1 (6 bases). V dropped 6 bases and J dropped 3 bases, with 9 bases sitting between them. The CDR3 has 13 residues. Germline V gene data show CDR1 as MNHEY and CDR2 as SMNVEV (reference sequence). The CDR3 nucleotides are TGTGCCAGCAGGGGGGCGTATGGAAACACCATATATTTT. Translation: CASRGAYGNTIYF.

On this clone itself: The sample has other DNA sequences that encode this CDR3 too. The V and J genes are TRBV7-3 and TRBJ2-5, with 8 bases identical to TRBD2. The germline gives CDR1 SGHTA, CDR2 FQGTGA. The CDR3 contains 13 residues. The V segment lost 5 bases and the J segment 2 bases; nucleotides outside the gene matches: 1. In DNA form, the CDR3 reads TGTGCCAGCAGCCGCGGGGGGCAAGAGACCCAGTACTTC. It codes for CASSRGGQETQYF.

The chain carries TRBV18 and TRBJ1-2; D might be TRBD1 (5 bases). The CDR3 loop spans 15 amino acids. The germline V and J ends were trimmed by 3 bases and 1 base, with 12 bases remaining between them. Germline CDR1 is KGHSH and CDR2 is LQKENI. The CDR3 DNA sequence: TGTGCCAGCTCACCTAAGACAGAGAGTAACTATGGCTACACCTTC. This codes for CASSPKTESNYGYTF.

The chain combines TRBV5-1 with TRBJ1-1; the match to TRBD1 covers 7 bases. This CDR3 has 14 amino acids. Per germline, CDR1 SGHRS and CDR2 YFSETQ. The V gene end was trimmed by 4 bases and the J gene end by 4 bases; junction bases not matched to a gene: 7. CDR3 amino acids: CASSQDRYGTEAFF. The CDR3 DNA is TGCGCCAGCAGCCAGGACAGGTATGGCACTGAAGCTTTCTTT. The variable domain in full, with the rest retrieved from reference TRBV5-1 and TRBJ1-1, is KAGVTQTPRYLIKTRGQQVTLSCSPISGHRSVSWYQQTPGQGLQFLFEYFSETQRNKGNFPGRFSGRQFSNSRSEMNVSTLELGDSALYLCASSQDRYGTEAFFGQGTRLTVV.

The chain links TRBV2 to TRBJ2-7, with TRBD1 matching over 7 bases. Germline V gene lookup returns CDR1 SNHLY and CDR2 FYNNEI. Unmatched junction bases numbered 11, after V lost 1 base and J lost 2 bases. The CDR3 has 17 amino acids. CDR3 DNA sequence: TGTGCCAGCAGTGAAGGGGTGGGTTCAGGGGGTCCCTACGAGCAGTACTTC. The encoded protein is CASSEGVGSGGPYEQYF.

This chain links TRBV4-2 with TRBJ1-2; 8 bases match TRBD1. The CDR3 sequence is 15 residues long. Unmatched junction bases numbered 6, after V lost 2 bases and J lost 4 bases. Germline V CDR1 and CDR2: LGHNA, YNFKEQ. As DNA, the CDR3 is TGTGCCAGCAGCCAAAGTCAGGGGGCGGGCTATGGCTACACCTTC. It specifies CASSQSQGAGYGYTF.

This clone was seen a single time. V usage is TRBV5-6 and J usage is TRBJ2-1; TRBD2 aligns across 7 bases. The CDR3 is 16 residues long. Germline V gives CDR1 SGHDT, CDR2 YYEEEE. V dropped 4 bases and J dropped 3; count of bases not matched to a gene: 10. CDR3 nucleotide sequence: TGTGCCAGCAGCCGGAAGGTTCTAGCGGACTACAATGAGCAGTTCTTC. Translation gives CASSRKVLADYNEQFF.

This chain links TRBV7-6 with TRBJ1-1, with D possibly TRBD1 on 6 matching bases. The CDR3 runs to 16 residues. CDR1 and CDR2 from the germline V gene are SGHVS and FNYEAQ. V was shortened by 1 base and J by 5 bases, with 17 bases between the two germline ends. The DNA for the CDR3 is TGTGCCAGCAGCTTAGTTCCAGGGGCCGGTGGAACTGAAGCTTTCTTT. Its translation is CASSLVPGAGGTEAFF.

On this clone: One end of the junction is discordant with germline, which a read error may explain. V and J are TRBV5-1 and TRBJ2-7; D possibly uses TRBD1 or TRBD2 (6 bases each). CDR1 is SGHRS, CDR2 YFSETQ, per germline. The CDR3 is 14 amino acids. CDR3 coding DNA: TGCGCCAGCAGCTGGGCTTCCGGGGGCGGCAGCGATAGCTTC. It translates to CASSWASGGGSDSF.

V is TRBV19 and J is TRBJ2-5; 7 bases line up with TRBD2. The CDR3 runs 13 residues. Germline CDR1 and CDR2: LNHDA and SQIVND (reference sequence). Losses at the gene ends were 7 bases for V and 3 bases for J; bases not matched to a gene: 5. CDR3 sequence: CASNRGVEETQYF. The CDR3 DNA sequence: TGTGCCAGTAACCGGGGGGTGGAAGAGACCCAGTACTTC.

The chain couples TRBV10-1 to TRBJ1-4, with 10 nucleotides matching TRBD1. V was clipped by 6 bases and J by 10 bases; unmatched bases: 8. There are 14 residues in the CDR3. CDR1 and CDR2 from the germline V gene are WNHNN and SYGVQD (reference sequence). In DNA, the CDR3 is TGCGCCAGCAGGGCCGGGACAGGGGAGAGAAAACTGTTTTTT. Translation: CASRAGTGERKLFF.

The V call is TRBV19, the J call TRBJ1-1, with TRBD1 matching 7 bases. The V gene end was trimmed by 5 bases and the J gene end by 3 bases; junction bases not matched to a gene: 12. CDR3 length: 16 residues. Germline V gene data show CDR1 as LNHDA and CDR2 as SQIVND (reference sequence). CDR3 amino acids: CASSPLGRGTDTEAFF. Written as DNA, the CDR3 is TGTGCCAGTAGTCCCCTAGGCAGGGGGACGGACACTGAAGCTTTCTTT.

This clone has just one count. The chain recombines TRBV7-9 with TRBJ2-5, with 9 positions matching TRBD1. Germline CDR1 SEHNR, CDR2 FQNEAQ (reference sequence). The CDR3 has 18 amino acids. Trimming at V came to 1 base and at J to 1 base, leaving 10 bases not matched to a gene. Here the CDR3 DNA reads TGTGCCAGCAGCTTAGGGCGGGTTGGGACAGGGCCCCAAGAGACCCAGTACTTC. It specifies CASSLGRVGTGPQETQYF.

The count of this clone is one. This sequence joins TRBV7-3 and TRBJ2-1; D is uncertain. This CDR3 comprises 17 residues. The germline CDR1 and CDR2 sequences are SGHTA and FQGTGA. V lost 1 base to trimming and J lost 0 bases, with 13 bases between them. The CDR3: CASSLIAGRYSYNEQFF. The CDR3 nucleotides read TGTGCCAGCAGCTTAATTGCCGGCAGGTACTCCTACAATGAGCAGTTCTTC.

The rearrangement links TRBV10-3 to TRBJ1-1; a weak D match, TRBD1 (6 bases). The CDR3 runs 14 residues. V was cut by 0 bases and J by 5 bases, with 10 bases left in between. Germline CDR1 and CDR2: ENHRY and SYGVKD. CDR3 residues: CAISESGQGTEAFF. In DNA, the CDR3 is TGTGCCATCAGTGAGTCGGGCCAGGGGACTGAAGCTTTCTTT.

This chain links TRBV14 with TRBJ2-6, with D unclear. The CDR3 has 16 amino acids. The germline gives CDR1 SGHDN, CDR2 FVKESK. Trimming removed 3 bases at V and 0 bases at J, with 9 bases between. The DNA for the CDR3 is TGTGCCAGCAGCCACCCTGGGGACTCTGGGGCCAACGTCCTGACTTTC. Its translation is CASSHPGDSGANVLTF.

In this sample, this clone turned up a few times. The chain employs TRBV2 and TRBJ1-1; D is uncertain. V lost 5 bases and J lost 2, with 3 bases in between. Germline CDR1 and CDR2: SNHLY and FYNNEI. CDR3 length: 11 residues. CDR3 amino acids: CASSRNTEAFF. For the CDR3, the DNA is TGTGCCAGCAGTAGAAACACTGAAGCTTTCTTT.

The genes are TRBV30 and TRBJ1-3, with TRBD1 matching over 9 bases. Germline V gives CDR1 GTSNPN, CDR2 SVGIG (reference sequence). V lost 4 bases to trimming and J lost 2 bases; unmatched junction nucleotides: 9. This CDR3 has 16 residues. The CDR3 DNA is TGTGCCTGGAAACCGCTGGACAGGGGAACTGGAAACACCATATATTTT. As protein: CAWKPLDRGTGNTIYF.

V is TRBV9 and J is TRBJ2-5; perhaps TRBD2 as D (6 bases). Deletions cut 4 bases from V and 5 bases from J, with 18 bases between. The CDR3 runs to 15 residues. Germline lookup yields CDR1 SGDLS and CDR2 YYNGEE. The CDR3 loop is CASSLDLASRETQYF. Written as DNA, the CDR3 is TGTGCCAGCAGCTTAGATCTAGCGTCGAGGGAGACCCAGTACTTC.

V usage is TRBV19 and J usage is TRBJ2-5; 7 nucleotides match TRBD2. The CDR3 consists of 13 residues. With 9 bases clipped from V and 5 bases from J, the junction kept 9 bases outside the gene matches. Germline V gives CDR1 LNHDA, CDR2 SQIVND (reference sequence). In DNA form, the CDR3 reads TGTGCCAGCAAGGGGAGGGGTGAGGAGACCCAGTACTTC. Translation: CASKGRGEETQYF.

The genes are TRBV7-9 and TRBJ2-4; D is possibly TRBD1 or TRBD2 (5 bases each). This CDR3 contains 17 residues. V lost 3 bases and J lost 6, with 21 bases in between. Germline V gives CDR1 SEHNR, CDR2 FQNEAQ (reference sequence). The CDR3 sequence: CASSLPRLRDGLNIQYF. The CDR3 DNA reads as TGTGCCAGCAGCTTGCCCCGATTAAGGGACGGACTAAACATTCAGTACTTC.

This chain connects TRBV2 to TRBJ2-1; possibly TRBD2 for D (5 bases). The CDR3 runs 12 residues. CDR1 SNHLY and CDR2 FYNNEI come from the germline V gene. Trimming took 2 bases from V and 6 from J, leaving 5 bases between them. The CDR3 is CASSELANEQFF. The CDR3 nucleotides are TGTGCCAGCAGTGAACTAGCCAATGAGCAGTTCTTC.

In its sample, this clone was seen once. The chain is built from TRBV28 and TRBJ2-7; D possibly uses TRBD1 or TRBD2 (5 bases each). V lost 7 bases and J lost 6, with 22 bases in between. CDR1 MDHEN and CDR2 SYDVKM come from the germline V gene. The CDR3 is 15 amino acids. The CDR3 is CASTLPWGSQREQYF. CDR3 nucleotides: TGTGCCAGCACCCTCCCTTGGGGGAGTCAGCGCGAGCAGTACTTC.

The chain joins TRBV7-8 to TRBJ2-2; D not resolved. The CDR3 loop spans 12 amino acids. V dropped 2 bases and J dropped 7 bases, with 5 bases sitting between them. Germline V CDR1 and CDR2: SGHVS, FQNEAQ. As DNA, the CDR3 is TGTGCCAGCAGCTTATGGAGCGGGGAGCTGTTTTTT. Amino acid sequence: CASSLWSGELFF.

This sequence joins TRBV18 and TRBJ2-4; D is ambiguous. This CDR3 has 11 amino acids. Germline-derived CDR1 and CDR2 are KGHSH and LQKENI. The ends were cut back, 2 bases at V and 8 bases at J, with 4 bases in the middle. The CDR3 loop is CASSPADIQYF. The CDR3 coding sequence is TGTGCCAGCTCACCAGCGGACATTCAGTACTTC. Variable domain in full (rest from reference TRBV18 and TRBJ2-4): NAGVMQNPRHLVRRRGQEARLRCSPMKGHSHVYWYRQLPEEGLKFMVYLQKENIIDESGMPKERFSAEFPKEGPSILRIQQVVRGDSAAYFCASSPADIQYFGAGTRLSVL.

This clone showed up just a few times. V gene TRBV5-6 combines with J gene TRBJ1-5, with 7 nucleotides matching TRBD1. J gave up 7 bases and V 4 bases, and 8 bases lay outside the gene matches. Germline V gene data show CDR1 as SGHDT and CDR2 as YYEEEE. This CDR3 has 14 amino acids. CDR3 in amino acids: CASSQGTVKQPQHF. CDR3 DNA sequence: TGTGCCAGCAGCCAAGGGACAGTTAAGCAGCCCCAGCATTTT.

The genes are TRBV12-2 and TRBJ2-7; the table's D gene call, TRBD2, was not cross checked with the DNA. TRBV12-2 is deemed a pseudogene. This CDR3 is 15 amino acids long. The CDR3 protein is CASRVGGGPQYEQYF. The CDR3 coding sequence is TGTGCAAGTCGAGTGGGGGGAGGGCCTCAGTACGAGCAGTACTTC.

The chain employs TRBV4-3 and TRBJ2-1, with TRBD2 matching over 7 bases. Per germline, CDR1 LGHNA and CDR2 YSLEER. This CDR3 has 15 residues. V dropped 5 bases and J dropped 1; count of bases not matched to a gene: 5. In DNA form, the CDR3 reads TGCGCCAGCAGCTTTGGACTAGGGTCCTACAATGAGCAGTTCTTC. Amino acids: CASSFGLGSYNEQFF.

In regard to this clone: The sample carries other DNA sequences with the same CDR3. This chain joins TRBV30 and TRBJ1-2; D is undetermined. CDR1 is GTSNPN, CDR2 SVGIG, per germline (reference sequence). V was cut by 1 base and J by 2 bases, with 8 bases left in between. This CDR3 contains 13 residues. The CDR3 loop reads CAWSEGRNYGYTF. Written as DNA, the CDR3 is TGTGCCTGGAGTGAAGGACGGAACTATGGCTACACCTTC. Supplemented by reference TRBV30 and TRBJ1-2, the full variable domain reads SQTIHQWPATLVQPVGSPLSLECTVEGTSNPNLYWYRQAAGRGLQLLFYSVGIGQISSEVPQNLSASRPQDRQFILSSKKLLLSDSGFYLCAWSEGRNYGYTFGSGTRLTVV.

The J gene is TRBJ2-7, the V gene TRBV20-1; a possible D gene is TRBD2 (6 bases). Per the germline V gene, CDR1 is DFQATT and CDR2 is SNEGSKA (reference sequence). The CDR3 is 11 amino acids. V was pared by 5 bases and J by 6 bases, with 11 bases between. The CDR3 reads CSASGGVEQYF. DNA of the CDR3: TGCAGTGCTTCTGGAGGGGTCGAGCAGTACTTC.